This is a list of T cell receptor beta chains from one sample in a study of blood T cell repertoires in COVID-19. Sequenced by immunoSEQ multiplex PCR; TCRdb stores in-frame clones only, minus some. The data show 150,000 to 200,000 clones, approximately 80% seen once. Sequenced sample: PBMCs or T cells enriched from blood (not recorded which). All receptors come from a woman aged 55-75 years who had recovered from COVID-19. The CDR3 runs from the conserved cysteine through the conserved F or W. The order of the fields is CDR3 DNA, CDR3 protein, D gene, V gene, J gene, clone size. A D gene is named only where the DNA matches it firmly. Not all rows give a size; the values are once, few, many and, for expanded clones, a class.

TGTGCCAGCAGCCCTACCGGGGACAGGGTCTATGGCTACACCTTC	CASSPTGDRVYGYTF	TRBD1	TRBV7-8	TRBJ1-2	NA
TGTGCCAGCAGCCACCGGACTAGCGGGGATTACAATGAGCAGTTCTTC	CASSHRTSGDYNEQFF	TRBD2	TRBV3-1/TRBV3-2	TRBJ2-1	NA
TGTGCCAGCACCTTGGACCCCTCGGGGGTGAACACTGAAGCTTTCTTT	CASTLDPSGVNTEAFF	NA	TRBV27	TRBJ1-1	few
TGTGCCAGCTCACCACCGGAGCGAACGAACACTGAAGCTTTCTTT	CASSPPERTNTEAFF	NA	TRBV18	TRBJ1-1	NA
TGTGCCAGTAGTACCACAGGGGGCAGGGAGACCCAGTACTTC	CASSTTGGRETQYF	TRBD1	TRBV19	TRBJ2-5	NA
TGTGCCAGCAGCCAAGGTGGATCTAGCGCGAACTCCTACGAGCAGTACTTC	CASSQGGSSANSYEQYF	NA	TRBV4-2	TRBJ2-7	NA
TGTGCCAGCCGCTACAGGGGACAGCCCCAGCATTTT	CASRYRGQPQHF	TRBD1	TRBV5-8	TRBJ1-5	NA
TGCACCAGCAGCCAAATTGACAGGTGCAATCAGCCCCAGCATTTT	CTSSQIDRCNQPQHF	NA	TRBV1	TRBJ1-5	few
TGCGCCAGCAGCATAGACAGGGGATCTGGGGGCTACACCTTC	CASSIDRGSGGYTF	TRBD1	TRBV5-1	TRBJ1-2	NA
TGCGCCAGCAGCTTTCAGGGAAGGGACACTGAAGCTTTCTTT	CASSFQGRDTEAFF	NA	TRBV5-1	TRBJ1-1	NA
TGTGCCAGCAGCCCCCGGGTCTCCTACGAGCAGTACTTC	CASSPRVSYEQYF	NA	TRBV7-2	TRBJ2-7	NA
TGCGCCAGCAGCCAATTAGGGAGGGGGGCGCGGGCAAGCGGGGAGCTGTTTTTT	CASSQLGRGARASGELFF	NA	TRBV4-1	TRBJ2-2	NA
TGCGCCAGCAGCCGCGGACTGAGTAATGAAAAACTGTTTTTT	CASSRGLSNEKLFF	NA	TRBV4-1	TRBJ1-4	NA
TGTGCCAGCATCGCTAGGGGGACAGAAGCTTTCTTT	CASIARGTEAFF	NA	TRBV28	TRBJ1-1	NA
TGTGCCAGCAGTTCCTTAGCGGGAGGGGTCACAGATACGCAGTATTTT	CASSSLAGGVTDTQYF	TRBD2	TRBV27	TRBJ2-3	NA
TGCGCCAGCAGCTTGGTAGAAAGCGAGCAGTACTTC	CASSLVESEQYF	NA	TRBV5-1	TRBJ2-7	NA
TGTGCCAGTAGTATAGGGACAACCATCTACAATGAGCAGTTCTTC	CASSIGTTIYNEQFF	NA	TRBV19	TRBJ2-1	NA
TGTGCCAGCAGTTCCGGGACTAGCGGGGGGCGGTCCTACAATGAGCAGTTCTTC	CASSSGTSGGRSYNEQFF	TRBD2	TRBV2	TRBJ2-1	NA
TGTGCCAGCAGTTTATCGAGGGCCAGAAGTATGAACACTGAAGCTTTCTTT	CASSLSRARSMNTEAFF	NA	TRBV27	TRBJ1-1	NA
TGTGCCAGCAGCTCCCAGGTTGAGGGTGGCTACACCTTC	CASSSQVEGGYTF	NA	TRBV13	TRBJ1-2	NA
TGCAGTGCTAGTAGCCTTAGCGGGAGCTCCTACGAGCAGTACTTC	CSASSLSGSSYEQYF	TRBD2	TRBV20-1	TRBJ2-7	few
TGCGCCAGCAGCCTAGGATCTGGGGGGGGAAACGAGCAGTACTTC	CASSLGSGGGNEQYF	TRBD2	TRBV4-1	TRBJ2-7	NA
TGTGCCAGCAGTTTTGGGGGCAAGACTGAAGCTTTCTTT	CASSFGGKTEAFF	NA	TRBV27	TRBJ1-1	NA
TGTGCCAGCAGTTTGGACAGGTCCTATGGCTACACCTTC	CASSLDRSYGYTF	TRBD1	TRBV28	TRBJ1-2	NA
TGTGCCAGCAGCCCCCCGGGGCAGGGGGCCCAGGGTTCCTTC	CASSPPGQGAQGSF	TRBD1	TRBV7-6	TRBJ1-2	NA
TGTGCCTGGAGCCGACTCGATCTGAACACTGAAGCTTTCTTT	CAWSRLDLNTEAFF	NA	TRBV30	TRBJ1-1	once
TGTGCCAGCAGCGCAGGGGTGGGCCTCGCGGAGCAGCCCCAGCATTTT	CASSAGVGLAEQPQHF	NA	TRBV9	TRBJ1-5	NA
TGTGCCACCAGCCGGGGGACAGGGGGTAATCAGCCCCAGCATTTT	CATSRGTGGNQPQHF	TRBD1	TRBV24-1	TRBJ1-5	NA
TGTGCCATCAGTGAGCCGACTAGCGGGAGACTTCTCGATGAGCAGTTCTTC	CAISEPTSGRLLDEQFF	TRBD2	TRBV10-3	TRBJ2-1	few